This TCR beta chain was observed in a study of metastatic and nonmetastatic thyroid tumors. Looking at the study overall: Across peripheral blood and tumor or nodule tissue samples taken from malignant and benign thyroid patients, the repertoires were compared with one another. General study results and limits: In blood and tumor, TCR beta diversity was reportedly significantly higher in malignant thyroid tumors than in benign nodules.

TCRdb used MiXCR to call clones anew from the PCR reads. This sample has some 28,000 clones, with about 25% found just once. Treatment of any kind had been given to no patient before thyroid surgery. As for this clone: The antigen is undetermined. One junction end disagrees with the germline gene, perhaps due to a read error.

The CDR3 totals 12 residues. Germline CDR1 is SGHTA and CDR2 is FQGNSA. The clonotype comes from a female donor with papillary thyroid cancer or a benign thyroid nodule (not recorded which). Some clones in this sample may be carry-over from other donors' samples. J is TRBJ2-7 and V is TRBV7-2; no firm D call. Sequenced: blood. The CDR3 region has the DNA TGTGACAGCAGCCCCCCGTTCGGACAGCAGTACTTC. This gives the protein CDSSPPFGQQYF.